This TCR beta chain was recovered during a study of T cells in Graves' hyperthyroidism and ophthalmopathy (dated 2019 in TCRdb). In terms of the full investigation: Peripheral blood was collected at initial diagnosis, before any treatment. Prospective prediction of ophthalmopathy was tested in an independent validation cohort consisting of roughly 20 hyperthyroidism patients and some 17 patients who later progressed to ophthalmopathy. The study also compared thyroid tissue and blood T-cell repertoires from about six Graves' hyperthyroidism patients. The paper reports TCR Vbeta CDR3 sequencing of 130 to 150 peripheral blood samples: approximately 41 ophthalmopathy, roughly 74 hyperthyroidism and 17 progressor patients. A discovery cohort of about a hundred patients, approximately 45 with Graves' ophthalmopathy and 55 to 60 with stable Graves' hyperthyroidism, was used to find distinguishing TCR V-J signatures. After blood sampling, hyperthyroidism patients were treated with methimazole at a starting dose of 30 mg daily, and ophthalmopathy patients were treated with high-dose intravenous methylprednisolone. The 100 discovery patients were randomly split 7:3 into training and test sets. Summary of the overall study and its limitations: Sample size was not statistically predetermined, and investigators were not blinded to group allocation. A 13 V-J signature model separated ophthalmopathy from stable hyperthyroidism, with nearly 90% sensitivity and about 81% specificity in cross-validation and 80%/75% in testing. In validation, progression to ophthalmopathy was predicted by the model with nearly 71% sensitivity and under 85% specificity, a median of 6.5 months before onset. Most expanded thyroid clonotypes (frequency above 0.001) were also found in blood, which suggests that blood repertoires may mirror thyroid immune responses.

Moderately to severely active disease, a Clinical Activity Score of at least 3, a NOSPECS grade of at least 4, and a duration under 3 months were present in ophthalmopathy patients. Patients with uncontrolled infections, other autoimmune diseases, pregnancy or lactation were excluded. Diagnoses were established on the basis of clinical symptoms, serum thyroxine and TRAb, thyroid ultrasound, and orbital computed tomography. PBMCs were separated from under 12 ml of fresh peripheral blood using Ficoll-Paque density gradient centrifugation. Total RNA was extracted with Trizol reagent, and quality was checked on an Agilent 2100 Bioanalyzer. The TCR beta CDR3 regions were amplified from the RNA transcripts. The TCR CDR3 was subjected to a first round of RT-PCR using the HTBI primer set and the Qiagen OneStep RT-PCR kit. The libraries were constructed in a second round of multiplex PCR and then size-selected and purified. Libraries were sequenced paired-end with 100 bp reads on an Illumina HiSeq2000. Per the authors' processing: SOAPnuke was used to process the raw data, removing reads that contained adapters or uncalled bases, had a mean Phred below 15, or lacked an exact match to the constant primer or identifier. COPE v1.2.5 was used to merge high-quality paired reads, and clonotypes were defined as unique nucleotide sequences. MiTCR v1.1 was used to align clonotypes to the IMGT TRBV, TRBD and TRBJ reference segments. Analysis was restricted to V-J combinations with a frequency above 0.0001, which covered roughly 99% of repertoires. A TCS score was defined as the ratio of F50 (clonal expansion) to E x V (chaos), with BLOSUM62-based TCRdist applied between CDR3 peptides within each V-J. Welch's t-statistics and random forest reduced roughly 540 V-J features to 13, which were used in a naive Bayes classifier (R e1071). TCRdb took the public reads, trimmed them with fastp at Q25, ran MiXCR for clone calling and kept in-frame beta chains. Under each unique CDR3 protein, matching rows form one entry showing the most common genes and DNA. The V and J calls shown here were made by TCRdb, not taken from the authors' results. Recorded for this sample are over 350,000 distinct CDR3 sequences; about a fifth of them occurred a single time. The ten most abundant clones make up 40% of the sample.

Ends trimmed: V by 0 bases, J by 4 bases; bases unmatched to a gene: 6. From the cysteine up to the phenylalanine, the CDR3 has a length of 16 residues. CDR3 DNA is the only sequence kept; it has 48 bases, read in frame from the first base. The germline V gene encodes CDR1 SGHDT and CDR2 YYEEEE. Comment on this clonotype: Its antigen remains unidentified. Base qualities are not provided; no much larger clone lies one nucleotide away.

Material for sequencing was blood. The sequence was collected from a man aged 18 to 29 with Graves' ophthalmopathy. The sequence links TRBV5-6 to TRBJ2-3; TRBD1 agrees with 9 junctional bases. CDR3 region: CASSLATGGRADTQYF. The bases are TGTGCCAGCAGCTTGGCGACAGGGGGTAGGGCAGATACGCAGTATTTT.